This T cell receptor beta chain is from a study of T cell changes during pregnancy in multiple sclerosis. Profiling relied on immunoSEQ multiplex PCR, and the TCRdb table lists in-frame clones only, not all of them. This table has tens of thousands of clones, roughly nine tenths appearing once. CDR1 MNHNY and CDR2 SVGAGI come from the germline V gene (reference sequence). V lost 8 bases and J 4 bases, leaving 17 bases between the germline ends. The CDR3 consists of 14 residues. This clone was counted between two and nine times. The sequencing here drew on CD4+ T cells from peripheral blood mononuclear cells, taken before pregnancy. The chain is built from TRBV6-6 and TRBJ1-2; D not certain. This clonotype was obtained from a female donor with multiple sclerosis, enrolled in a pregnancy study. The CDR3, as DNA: TGTGCCAGCCTGTCCACAGCGGACCTCTATGGCTACACCTTC. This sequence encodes CASLSTADLYGYTF.